A single sample gave rise to the 23 T cell receptor beta chains below, sequenced in a study of CD8+ T cells in alopecia areata. Treatment indicated: oral pan-JAK inhibitor, 5-10 mg twice daily. Extracted RNA was reverse transcribed, and the resulting cDNA served as sequencing template. Profiled with immunoSEQ multiplex PCR; TCRdb holds only in-frame clones, not every one. The sample records roughly 110,000 clones, approximately 55% being singletons. Specimen: CD4+ T cells sorted from blood, collected at week 24, from a patient treated with tofacitinib. These receptors were obtained from a human donor with alopecia areata.

This clone has a handful of counts. This rearrangement joins TRBV29-1 to TRBJ1-4; no firm D call. Germline V gives CDR1 SQVTM, CDR2 ANQGSEA. This CDR3 contains 15 residues. Trimming took 4 bases from V and 8 from J, leaving 20 bases between them. CDR3 nucleotide sequence: TGCAGCGTTGCTGAGGCGGGTTCTGGCACGGAAAAACTGTTTTTT. Its protein product is CSVAEAGSGTEKLFF.

In its sample, this clone was seen a few times. The V call is TRBV7-2, the J call TRBJ2-1, with D maybe TRBD2 (6 bases). V was pared by 4 bases and J by 8 bases, with 12 bases between. The CDR3 covers 13 residues. Germline CDR1 SGHTA, CDR2 FQGNSA. CDR3 DNA: TGTGCCAGCAGCTGGAGGGTTTCGGATGAGCAGTTCTTC. Translation gives CASSWRVSDEQFF.

The V and J genes are TRBV30 and TRBJ2-7; TRBD2 matches at 8 bases. Germline V CDR1 and CDR2: GTSNPN, SVGIG (reference sequence). V shed 4 bases, J shed 2 bases, and the junction held 7 bases outside the gene matches. The CDR3 has 14 residues. The CDR3 loop reads CAWNQGLGTYEQYF. Here the CDR3 DNA reads TGTGCCTGGAACCAGGGACTAGGAACCTACGAGCAGTACTTC.

This chain joins TRBV7-2 and TRBJ2-1, with 9 bases identical to TRBD1. V shed 4 bases, J shed 5 bases, and the junction held 6 bases outside the gene matches. CDR3 size: 15 residues. Germline CDR1 is SGHTA and CDR2 is FQGNSA. The DNA for the CDR3 is TGTGCCAGCAGCTCGGGGACAGGGTACGACAATGAGCAGTTCTTC. It codes for CASSSGTGYDNEQFF.

V usage is TRBV13 and J usage is TRBJ1-2; no clear D gene. Germline V gives CDR1 PRHDT, CDR2 FYEKMQ (reference sequence). The CDR3 is made up of 12 amino acids. V was pared by 5 bases and J by 8 bases, with 12 bases between. The CDR3 region is CASSTTVRGYTF. As DNA, the CDR3 is TGTGCCAGCAGCACGACCGTTCGAGGCTACACCTTC.

The chain has TRBV7-2 and TRBJ2-5; TRBD2 agrees at 11 bases. Germline V gene data show CDR1 as SGHTA and CDR2 as FQGNSA. The CDR3 runs to 15 residues. Germline trimming cut 5 bases from V and 5 bases from J; bases unmatched to any gene: 7. The chain's CDR3 is CASSISGGAKETQYF. CDR3 in DNA: TGTGCCAGCAGCATTAGCGGGGGGGCCAAGGAGACCCAGTACTTC.

This clone was found a few times. The chain couples TRBV15 to TRBJ1-5; D gene ambiguous. The germline V gene has CDR1 LNHNV and CDR2 YYDKDF (reference sequence). The CDR3 has 14 amino acids. Trimming removed 3 bases at V and 2 bases at J, with 8 bases between. The CDR3 sequence is CATSSENGNQPQHF. CDR3 DNA: TGTGCCACCAGCAGCGAAAACGGCAATCAGCCCCAGCATTTT.

The chain carries TRBV5-1 and TRBJ2-7; 7 bases map to TRBD1. The germline CDR1 and CDR2 sequences are SGHRS and YFSETQ. Trimming at V came to 0 bases and at J to 6 bases, leaving 6 bases not matched to a gene. CDR3 size: 14 residues. CDR3 sequence reads: CASSLEGAGGEQYF. The CDR3 nucleotides are TGCGCCAGCAGCTTGGAGGGGGCCGGTGGCGAGCAGTACTTC.

This sequence joins TRBV27 and TRBJ1-5; TRBD1 aligns across 7 bases. The CDR3 length is 14 residues. V lost 4 bases and J lost 6; bases outside the gene matches: 6. CDR1 and CDR2 from the germline V gene are MNHEY and SMNVEV (reference sequence). CDR3 region: CASSSLPGGQPQHF. The CDR3 DNA follows: TGTGCCAGCAGTTCCCTCCCAGGGGGTCAGCCCCAGCATTTT.

This clone has a handful of counts. The chain links TRBV11-2 to TRBJ1-2; D remains ambiguous. Trimming removed 5 bases from V and 8 bases from J, with 15 bases in between. The germline V gene has CDR1 SGHAT and CDR2 FQNNGV. CDR3 size: 13 residues. CDR3 amino acids: CASSPSQRGGYTF. CDR3 bases: TGTGCCAGCAGCCCTAGTCAGCGCGGGGGCTACACCTTC.

This clone was counted a few times. The chain has TRBV7-9 and TRBJ2-3; D is ambiguous. Germline V lookup: CDR1 SEHNR, CDR2 FQNEAQ (reference sequence). The length of the CDR3 is 15 residues. The V gene lost 3 bases and the J gene lost 5 bases, with 15 bases spanning the gap. In DNA, the CDR3 is TGTGCCAGCAGCTTGTTCCGGCTACCTGGAGATACGCAGTATTTT. This codes for CASSLFRLPGDTQYF.

The CDR3 reads CASSQDRVGSGTEAFF. CDR3 nucleotide sequence: TGCGCCAGCAGCCAAGATCGGGTGGGGTCGGGGACTGAAGCTTTCTTT. V gene TRBV4-3 combines with J gene TRBJ1-1, with D unclear. V lost 0 bases and J lost 5, with 16 bases in between. The CDR3 spans 16 residues. CDR1 is LGHNA and CDR2 is YSLEER in the germline V gene.

The V call is TRBV7-9, the J call TRBJ1-2; D call uncertain. V was clipped by 3 bases and J by 2 bases, with 13 bases between them. The CDR3 runs to 15 residues. From germline, CDR1 is SEHNR and CDR2 FQNEAQ (reference sequence). The CDR3 DNA reads TGTGCCAGCAGCTTCTTTGGAGACGGAAACTATGGCTACACCTTC. It codes for CASSFFGDGNYGYTF.

This chain joins TRBV25-1 and TRBJ2-7; TRBD1 matches 10 bases. This CDR3 contains 15 residues. The trim removed 3 bases at V and 5 bases at J, leaving 7 bases unmatched. Germline CDR1 reads MGHDK; CDR2 reads SYGVNS. CDR3 loop: CASSDRQGAFNEQYF. The CDR3 region has the DNA TGTGCCAGCAGTGACCGACAGGGGGCATTCAACGAGCAGTACTTC.

This clone was observed a handful of times. This rearrangement joins TRBV4-3 to TRBJ1-4, with D perhaps matching TRBD1 (6 bases). Germline V gives CDR1 LGHNA, CDR2 YSLEER. The CDR3 runs to 15 residues. The V and J ends lost 1 base and 5 bases respectively, with 11 bases between them. CDR3 sequence reads: CASSQVEGGNEKLFF. DNA of the CDR3: TGCGCCAGCAGCCAAGTCGAAGGGGGAAATGAAAAACTGTTTTTT.

CDR3 bases: TGCGCCAGCAGCCGACTAGCGGGGACCGTCGATACGCAGTATTTT. Encoded protein: CASSRLAGTVDTQYF. The chain uses TRBV5-1 and TRBJ2-3, with TRBD2 matching over 11 bases. The junction had 7 bases not matched to a gene; V was cut back by 4 bases and J by 6 bases. Germline CDR1 SGHRS, CDR2 YFSETQ. The CDR3 is 15 amino acids. Looking up the rest from reference TRBV5-1 and TRBJ2-3 gives the full variable domain: KAGVTQTPRYLIKTRGQQVTLSCSPISGHRSVSWYQQTPGQGLQFLFEYFSETQRNKGNFPGRFSGRQFSNSRSEMNVSTLELGDSALYLCASSRLAGTVDTQYFGPGTRLTVL.

This clone was observed a handful of times. The J gene is TRBJ2-1, the V gene TRBV28, with D uncertain. V was trimmed by 5 bases and J by 9 bases, leaving 17 bases between them. The CDR3 extends over 14 amino acids. CDR1 and CDR2 from the germline V gene are MDHEN and SYDVKM. The CDR3 DNA is TGTGCCAGCAGTCCGATTTCACCTGGGGTTGAGCAGTTCTTC. Amino acid sequence: CASSPISPGVEQFF.

The J gene is TRBJ2-1, the V gene TRBV12-5, with D possibly being TRBD2 (6 bases). V lost 6 bases and J 9 bases, leaving 21 bases between the germline ends. CDR1 and CDR2 from the germline V gene are LGHNT and FRNRAP. The CDR3 is made up of 15 amino acids. Written as DNA, the CDR3 is TGTGCTAGTGGGGGGGGATTGATCGTCGTGGGTGAGCAGTTCTTC. Translation: CASGGGLIVVGEQFF.

This clone was detected a few times. The gene calls are TRBV29-1 and TRBJ1-2; TRBD1 is a possible D gene (6 bases). The CDR3 covers 14 residues. V gave up 7 bases and J gave up 8 bases, with 23 bases separating them. Germline V gene sequence: CDR1 SQVTM, CDR2 ANQGSEA. CDR3 sequence reads: CSAPSVGGHTGYTF. The CDR3 DNA reads as TGCAGCGCCCCTTCGGTGGGGGGACACACCGGCTACACCTTC.

The CDR3 DNA sequence: TGTGCCAGCAGCCGCACGGGCGGCCGGTCAGATTCACCCCTCCACTTT. It translates to CASSRTGGRSDSPLHF. The rearrangement links TRBV7-9 to TRBJ1-6; D unresolved. CDR3 size: 16 residues. The germline V and J ends were trimmed by 5 bases and 8 bases, with 19 bases remaining between them. Germline values: CDR1 SEHNR, CDR2 FQNEAQ (reference sequence).

The chain is built from TRBV6-1 and TRBJ1-6; D remains unclear. This CDR3 spans 14 amino acids. Trimming cost V 3 bases and J 14 bases, with 17 bases left between them. In germline, CDR1 is MNHNS, CDR2 SASEGT. The chain's CDR3 is CASSDPGLPSALHF. In DNA, the CDR3 is TGTGCCAGCAGTGACCCGGGGTTACCCTCGGCCCTCCACTTT.

V gene TRBV20-1 combines with J gene TRBJ2-7; D is possibly TRBD2 (7 bases). CDR3 length: 11 amino acids. V was shortened by 5 bases and J by 7 bases, with 12 bases between the two germline ends. Germline V gene sequence: CDR1 DFQATT, CDR2 SNEGSKA (reference sequence). The CDR3 bases are TGCAGTGCTCTTGAGGGGGGGGAGCAGTACTTC. Its translation: CSALEGGEQYF.

This chain connects TRBV27 to TRBJ1-5; D remains unclear. This CDR3 is built from 14 residues. V was shortened by 2 bases and J by 2 bases, with 7 bases between the two germline ends. Germline V lookup: CDR1 MNHEY, CDR2 SMNVEV (reference sequence). The CDR3, as DNA: TGTGCCAGCAGTTTAGGGGTGGGCAATCAGCCCCAGCATTTT. It is translated as CASSLGVGNQPQHF.